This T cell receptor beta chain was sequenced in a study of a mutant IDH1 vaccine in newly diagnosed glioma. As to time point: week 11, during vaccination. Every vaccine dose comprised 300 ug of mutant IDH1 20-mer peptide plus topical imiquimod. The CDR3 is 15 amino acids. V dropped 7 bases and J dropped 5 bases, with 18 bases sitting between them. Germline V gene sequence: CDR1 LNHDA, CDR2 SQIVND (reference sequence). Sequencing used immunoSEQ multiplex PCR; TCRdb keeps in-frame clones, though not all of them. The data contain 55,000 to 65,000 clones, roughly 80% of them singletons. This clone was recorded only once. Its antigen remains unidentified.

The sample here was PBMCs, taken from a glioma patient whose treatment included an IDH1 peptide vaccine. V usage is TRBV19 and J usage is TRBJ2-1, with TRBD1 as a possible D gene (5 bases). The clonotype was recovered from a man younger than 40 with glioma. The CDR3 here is CASIPSSGNHNEQFF. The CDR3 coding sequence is TGTGCCAGTATCCCTTCTTCAGGGAACCACAATGAGCAGTTCTTC.